The rows below give T cell receptor beta chains drawn from one sample of a study of CD8 T cells in ankylosing spondylitis. TCRdb re-derived calls from the 5' RACE reads in MiXCR, one entry per CDR3 protein. Among approximately 540,000 distinct CDR3 sequences listed, roughly 12% were seen once. Sequencing input: blood, either unsorted or a sorted T cell fraction (not recorded which). All receptors come from a male donor with ankylosing spondylitis. Each CDR3 is given with its conserved first and last residue. A D gene is named only where the DNA matches it firmly. The size of a clone is reported for some rows only, either as once, few or many, or as a class for expanded clones.

-	14	TRBV27	TRBJ2-2	many	CASSPDGNTGELFF	TGTGCCAGCAGTCCGGACGGAAACACCGGGGAGCTGTTTTTT
-	10	TRBV20-1	TRBJ2-1	few	CSAGTWGQFF	TGCAGTGCCGGGACCTGGGGGCAGTTCTTC
TRBD2	12	TRBV20-1	TRBJ2-5	-	CSVSTSVETQYF	TGCAGTGTTTCTACTAGCGTGGAGACCCAGTACTTC
TRBD1	13	TRBV7-2	TRBJ1-1	few	CASSRGQGGAAFF	TGTGCCAGCAGCAGGGGACAGGGGGGTGCTGCTTTCTTT
TRBD1	15	TRBV5-1	TRBJ1-1	few	CASSLGQGENTEAFF	TGCGCCAGCAGCTTGGGCCAGGGGGAGAACACTGAAGCTTTCTTT
TRBD1	16	TRBV7-2	TRBJ2-5	many	CASSSDQGAMEETQYF	TGTGCCAGCAGCTCGGATCAGGGGGCGATGGAAGAGACCCAGTACTTC
-	15	TRBV6-2/TRBV6-3	TRBJ2-1	-	CASSSPRNTHNEQFF	TGTGCCAGCAGCTCTCCCCGTAATACCCACAATGAGCAGTTCTTC
-	15	TRBV24-1	TRBJ2-2	-	CATSAGRPNTGELFF	TGTGCCACCAGTGCAGGCAGACCGAACACCGGGGAGCTGTTTTTT
TRBD1	13	TRBV20-1	TRBJ1-2	-	CSADPRGGYGYTF	TGCAGTGCAGATCCCAGGGGGGGCTATGGCTACACCTTC
TRBD2	17	TRBV14	TRBJ2-2	once	CASSQFTSGRVTGELFF	TGTGCCAGCAGCCAATTTACTAGCGGGAGGGTCACCGGGGAGCTGTTTTTT
-	12	TRBV30	TRBJ1-6	-	CAWSSTVGPLHF	TGTGCCTGGAGTTCGACAGTAGGACCCCTCCACTTT
-	14	TRBV5-1	TRBJ2-7	few	CASSLASTGYEQYF	TGCGCCAGCAGCTTGGCTTCAACCGGTTACGAGCAGTACTTC
-	12	TRBV11-2	TRBJ2-1	-	CASRTRDNEQFF	TGTGCCAGCCGCACGCGCGACAATGAGCAGTTCTTC
-	13	TRBV6-1	TRBJ1-3	few	CASIASGRNTIYF	TGTGCCAGCATCGCATCGGGGCGAAACACCATATATTTT
TRBD2	15	TRBV20-1	TRBJ2-3	few	CSALRGGGSGDTQYF	TGCAGTGCCCTGAGGGGCGGGGGGAGTGGAGATACGCAGTATTTT